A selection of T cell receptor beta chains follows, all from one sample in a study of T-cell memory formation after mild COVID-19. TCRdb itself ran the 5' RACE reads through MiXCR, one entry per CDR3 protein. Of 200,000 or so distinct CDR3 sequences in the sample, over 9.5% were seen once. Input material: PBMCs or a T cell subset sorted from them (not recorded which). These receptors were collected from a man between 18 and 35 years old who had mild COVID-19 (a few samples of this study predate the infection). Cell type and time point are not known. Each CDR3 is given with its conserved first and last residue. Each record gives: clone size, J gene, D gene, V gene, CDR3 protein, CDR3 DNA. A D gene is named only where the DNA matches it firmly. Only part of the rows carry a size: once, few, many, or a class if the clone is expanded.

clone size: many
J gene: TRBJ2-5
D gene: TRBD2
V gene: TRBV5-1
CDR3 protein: CASSGSRGAEETQYF
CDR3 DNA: TGCGCCAGCAGTGGGTCGCGGGGGGCTGAAGAGACCCAGTACTTC

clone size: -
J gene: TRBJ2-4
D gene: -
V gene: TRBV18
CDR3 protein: CASSLPRGPENIQYF
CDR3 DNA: TGTGCCAGCTCACTCCCCCGGGGTCCAGAAAACATTCAGTACTTC

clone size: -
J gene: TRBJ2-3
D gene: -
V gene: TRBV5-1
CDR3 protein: CASSPVGGGLADTQYF
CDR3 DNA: TGCGCCAGCAGCCCCGTAGGGGGGGGGCTTGCAGATACGCAGTATTTT

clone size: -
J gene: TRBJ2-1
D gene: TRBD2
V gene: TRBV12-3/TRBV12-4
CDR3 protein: CADRLAGGYNEQFF
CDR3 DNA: TGTGCCGATAGGCTGGCGGGGGGCTACAATGAGCAGTTCTTC

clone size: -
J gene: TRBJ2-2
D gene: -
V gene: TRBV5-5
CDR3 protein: CASTRTANTGELFF
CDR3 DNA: TGTGCCAGCACCAGGACAGCGAACACCGGGGAGCTGTTTTTT

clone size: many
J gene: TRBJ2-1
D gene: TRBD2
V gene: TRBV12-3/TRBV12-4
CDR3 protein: CASSFRGLAGGPGEQFF
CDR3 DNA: TGTGCCAGCAGTTTCCGCGGACTAGCGGGGGGGCCGGGAGAGCAGTTCTTC

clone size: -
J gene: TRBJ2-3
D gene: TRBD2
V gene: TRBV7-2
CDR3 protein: CASSLSAGGVDTQYF
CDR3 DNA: TGTGCCAGCAGCTTATCGGCGGGGGGTGTGGATACGCAGTATTTT

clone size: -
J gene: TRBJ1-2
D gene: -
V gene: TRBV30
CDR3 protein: CAWRLKGYNYGYTF
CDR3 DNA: TGTGCCTGGCGGTTAAAGGGATATAACTATGGCTACACCTTC

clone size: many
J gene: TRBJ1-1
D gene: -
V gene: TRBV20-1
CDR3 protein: CSATGTPAGTEAFF
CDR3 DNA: TGCAGTGCTACAGGGACCCCCGCGGGTACTGAAGCTTTCTTT

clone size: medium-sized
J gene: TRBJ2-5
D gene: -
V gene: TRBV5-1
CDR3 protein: CASSLEGQETQYF
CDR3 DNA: TGTGCCAGCAGCTTAGAGGGCCAAGAGACCCAGTACTTC

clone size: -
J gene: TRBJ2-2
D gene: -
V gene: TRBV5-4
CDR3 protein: CASSLDRASTGELFF
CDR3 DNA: TGTGCCAGCAGCTTGGACAGAGCGAGTACCGGGGAGCTGTTTTTT

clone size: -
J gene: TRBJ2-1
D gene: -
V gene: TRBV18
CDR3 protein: CASSPSSDEQFF
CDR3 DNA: TGTGCCAGCTCACCAAGCTCTGATGAGCAGTTCTTC

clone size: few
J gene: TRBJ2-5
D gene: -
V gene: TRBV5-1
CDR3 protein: CASTDNKETQYF
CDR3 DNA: TGCGCCAGCACGGACAACAAAGAGACCCAGTACTTC